A selection of T cell receptor beta chains follows, all from one sample in a study of shared clonotypes between healthy human individuals. Sequencing used immunoSEQ multiplex PCR; TCRdb keeps in-frame clones, though not all of them. This table has over 850,000 clones, around 82% appearing once. Sample: memory CD4+ T cells from PBMCs. Every receptor here comes from a man aged 18 to 29 in good health. Some clones in this sample may be carry-over from other donors' samples. Both conserved end residues are part of each CDR3. D genes are given only for firm matches. Clone size appears in some rows only: once, few, many, or a class for an expanded clone.

>-|TRBV19|TRBD1|TRBJ1-1
CASSIGQGTEAFF
TGTGCCAGTAGTATAGGACAGGGGACTGAAGCTTTCTTT
>once|TRBV5-1|-|TRBJ1-1
CASSLWEGDTTEAFF
TGCGCCAGCAGCTTGTGGGAGGGGGATACCACTGAAGCTTTCTTT
>once|TRBV15|-|TRBJ2-1
CATSRGWNEQFF
TGTGCCACCAGCAGAGGATGGAATGAGCAGTTCTTC
>-|TRBV4-3|TRBD2|TRBJ2-2
CASSHPGLAGPNTGELFF
TGCGCCAGCAGCCACCCGGGACTAGCGGGACCGAACACCGGGGAGCTGTTTTTT
>-|TRBV5-1|-|TRBJ2-7
CASSQGRDYEQYF
TGCGCCAGCTCTCAGGGGAGAGACTACGAGCAGTACTTC
>few|TRBV28|-|TRBJ1-2
CASSGYTGNYGYTF
TGTGCCAGCAGTGGGTATACAGGGAACTATGGCTACACCTTC
>once|TRBV7-9|TRBD2|TRBJ2-3
CASSLRSSGVMDTQYF
TGTGCCAGCAGCTTGCGGTCTAGCGGAGTTATGGATACGCAGTATTTT
>-|TRBV27|TRBD1|TRBJ1-1
CASSFLQGGVWGAFF
TGTGCCAGCAGTTTTTTACAGGGGGGTGTTTGGGGAGCTTTCTTT
>-|TRBV7-3|TRBD2|TRBJ2-7
CASSPGPGLAGGYEQYF
TGTGCCAGCAGCCCAGGACCGGGACTAGCGGGAGGGTACGAGCAGTACTTC
>-|TRBV5-1|TRBD1|TRBJ2-1
CASSLSGQGYNEQFF
TGCGCCAGCAGCCTCTCGGGACAGGGATACAATGAGCAGTTCTTC
>-|TRBV9|-|TRBJ1-2
CASSVDNRTVINYGYTF
TGTGCCAGCAGCGTAGACAACAGGACAGTGATAAACTATGGCTACACCTTC
>-|TRBV28|TRBD2|TRBJ2-5
CASSFLAGGGGPSETQYF
TGTGCCAGCAGTTTCCTAGCGGGAGGCGGGGGACCTTCGGAGACCCAGTACTTC
>-|TRBV6-5|-|TRBJ2-6
CASSYPASGANVLTF
TGTGCCAGCAGTTACCCCGCTTCTGGGGCCAACGTCCTGACTTTC
>-|TRBV10-3|TRBD2|TRBJ2-1
CAISGGTSGRNEQFF
TGTGCCATCAGTGGAGGGACTAGCGGGAGGAATGAGCAGTTCTTC
>once|TRBV5-1|TRBD2|TRBJ2-1
CASSLESSGSNEQFF
TGCGCCAGCAGCTTGGAATCCAGCGGGAGTAATGAGCAGTTCTTC